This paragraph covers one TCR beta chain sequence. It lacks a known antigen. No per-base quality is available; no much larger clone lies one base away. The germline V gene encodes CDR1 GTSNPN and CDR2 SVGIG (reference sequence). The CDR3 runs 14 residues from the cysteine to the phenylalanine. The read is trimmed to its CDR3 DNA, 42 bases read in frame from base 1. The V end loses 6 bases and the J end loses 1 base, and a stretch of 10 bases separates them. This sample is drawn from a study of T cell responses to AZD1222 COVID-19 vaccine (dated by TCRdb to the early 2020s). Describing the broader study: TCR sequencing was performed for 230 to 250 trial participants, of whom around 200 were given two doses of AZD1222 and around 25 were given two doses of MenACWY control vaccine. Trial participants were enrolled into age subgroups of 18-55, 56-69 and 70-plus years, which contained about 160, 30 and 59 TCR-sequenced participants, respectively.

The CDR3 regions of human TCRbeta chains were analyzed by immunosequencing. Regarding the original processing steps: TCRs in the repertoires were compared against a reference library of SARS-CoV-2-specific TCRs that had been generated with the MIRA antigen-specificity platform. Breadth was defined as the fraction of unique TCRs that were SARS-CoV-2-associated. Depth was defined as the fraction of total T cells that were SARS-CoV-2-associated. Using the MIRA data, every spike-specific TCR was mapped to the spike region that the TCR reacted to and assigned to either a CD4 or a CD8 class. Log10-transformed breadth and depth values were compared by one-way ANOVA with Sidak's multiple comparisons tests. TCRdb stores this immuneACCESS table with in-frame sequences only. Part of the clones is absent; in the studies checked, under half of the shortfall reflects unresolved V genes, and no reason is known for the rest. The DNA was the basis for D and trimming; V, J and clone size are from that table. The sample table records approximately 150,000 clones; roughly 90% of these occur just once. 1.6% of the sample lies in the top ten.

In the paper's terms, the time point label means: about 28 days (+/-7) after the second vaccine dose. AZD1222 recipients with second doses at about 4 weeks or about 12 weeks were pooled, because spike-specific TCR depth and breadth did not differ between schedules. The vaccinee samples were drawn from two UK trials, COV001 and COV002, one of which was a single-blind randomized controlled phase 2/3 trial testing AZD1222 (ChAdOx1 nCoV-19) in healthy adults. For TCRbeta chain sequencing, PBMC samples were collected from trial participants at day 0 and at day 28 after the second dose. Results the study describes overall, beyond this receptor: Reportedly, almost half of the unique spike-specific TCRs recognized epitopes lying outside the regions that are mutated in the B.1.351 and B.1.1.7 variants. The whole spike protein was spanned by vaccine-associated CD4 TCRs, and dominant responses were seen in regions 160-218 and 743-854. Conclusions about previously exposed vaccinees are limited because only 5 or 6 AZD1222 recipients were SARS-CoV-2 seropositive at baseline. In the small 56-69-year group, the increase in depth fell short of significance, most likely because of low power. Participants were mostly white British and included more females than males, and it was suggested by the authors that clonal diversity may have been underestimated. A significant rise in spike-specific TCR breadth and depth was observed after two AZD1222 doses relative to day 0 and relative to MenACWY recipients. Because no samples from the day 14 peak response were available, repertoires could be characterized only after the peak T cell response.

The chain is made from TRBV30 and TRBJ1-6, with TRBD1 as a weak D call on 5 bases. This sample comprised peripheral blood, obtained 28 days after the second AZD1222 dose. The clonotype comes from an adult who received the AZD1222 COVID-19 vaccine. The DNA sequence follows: TGTGCCTGCAGGGCCGGGTCCTATAATTCACCCCTCCACTTT. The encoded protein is CACRAGSYNSPLHF.